This note documents a single TCR beta chain sequence. In the source study's methods: Amplifying reference gene primers gave estimates of nucleated cell counts. Only in-frame clones appear in the TCRdb table, and some are missing; sequencing was by immunoSEQ multiplex PCR. V, J and clone size are those of that table, while D and trimming were read from the DNA. The data contain about 260,000 clones, approximately 91% of them singletons. These data come from a study of blood T cell repertoires in COVID-19. About the research overall: Sites across the United States, Italy and Spain contributed samples from acute and convalescent COVID-19. Nucleic acid was either cDNA or gDNA, and it came from T cells, B-cell-depleted T cells, or PBMCs.

V was pared by 1 base and J by 5 bases, with 14 bases between. The CDR3 consists of 15 residues. Germline V lookup: CDR1 SEHNR, CDR2 FQNEAQ (reference sequence). The clonotype was recovered from a human donor in a cohort sampled during active COVID-19. The chain is built from TRBV7-9 and TRBJ1-1, with D hard to call. The sequencing sample was made of peripheral blood. CDR3 protein: CASSLEEGMGTEAFF. CDR3 sequence (DNA): TGTGCCAGCAGCTTAGAGGAGGGAATGGGGACTGAAGCTTTCTTT.